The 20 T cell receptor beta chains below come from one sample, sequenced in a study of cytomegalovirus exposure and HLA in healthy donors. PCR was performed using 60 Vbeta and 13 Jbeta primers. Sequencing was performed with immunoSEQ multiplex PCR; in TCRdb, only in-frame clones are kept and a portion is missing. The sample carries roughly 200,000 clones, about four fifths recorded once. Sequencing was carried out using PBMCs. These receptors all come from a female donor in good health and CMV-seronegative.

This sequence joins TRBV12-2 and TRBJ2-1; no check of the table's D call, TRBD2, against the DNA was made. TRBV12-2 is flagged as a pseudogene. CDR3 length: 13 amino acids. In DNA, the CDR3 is TGTGCAAGTCGCATCGGACTAGCGGGGGAGCAGTTCTTC. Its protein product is CASRIGLAGEQFF.

The CDR3 DNA reads as TGTGCCAGCAGCTTCGACTATGGCTACACCTTC. Translated, it gives CASSFDYGYTF. This rearrangement joins TRBV7-2 to TRBJ1-2; D uncertain. The CDR3 contains 11 residues. Trimming left V 3 bases short and J 3 bases short, with 2 bases between. CDR1 and CDR2 (germline): SGHTA, FQGNSA.

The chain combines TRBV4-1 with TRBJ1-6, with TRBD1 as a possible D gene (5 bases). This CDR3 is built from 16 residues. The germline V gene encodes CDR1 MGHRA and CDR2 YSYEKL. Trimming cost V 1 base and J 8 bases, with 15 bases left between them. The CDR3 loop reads CASSQGRGREDSPLHF. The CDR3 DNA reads TGCGCCAGCAGCCAAGGGCGCGGCAGGGAAGATTCACCCCTCCACTTT.

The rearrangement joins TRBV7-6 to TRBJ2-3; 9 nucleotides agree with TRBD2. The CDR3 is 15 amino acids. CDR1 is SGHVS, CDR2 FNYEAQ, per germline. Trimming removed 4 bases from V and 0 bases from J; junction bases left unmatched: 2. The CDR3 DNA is TGTGCCAGCAGCTCGAGCGGGGGGAGCACAGATACGCAGTATTTT. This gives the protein CASSSSGGSTDTQYF.

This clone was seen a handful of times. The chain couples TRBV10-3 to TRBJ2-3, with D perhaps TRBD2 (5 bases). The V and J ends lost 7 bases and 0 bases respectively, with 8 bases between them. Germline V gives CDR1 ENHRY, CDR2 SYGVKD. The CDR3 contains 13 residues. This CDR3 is CAITASSTDTQYF. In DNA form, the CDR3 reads TGTGCCATCACTGCTAGCAGCACAGATACGCAGTATTTT.

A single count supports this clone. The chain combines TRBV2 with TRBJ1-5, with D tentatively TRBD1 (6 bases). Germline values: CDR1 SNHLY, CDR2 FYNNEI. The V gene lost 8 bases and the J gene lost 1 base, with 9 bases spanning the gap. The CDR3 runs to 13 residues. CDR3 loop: CASSQGSNQPQHF. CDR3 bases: TGTGCCAGCTCTCAGGGGAGCAATCAGCCCCAGCATTTT.

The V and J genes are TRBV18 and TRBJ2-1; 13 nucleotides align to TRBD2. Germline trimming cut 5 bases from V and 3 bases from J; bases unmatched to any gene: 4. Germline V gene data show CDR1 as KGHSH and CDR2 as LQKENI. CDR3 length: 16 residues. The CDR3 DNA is TGTGCCAGCTCAGCCGGACTAGCGGGGGTCTACAATGAGCAGTTCTTC. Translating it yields CASSAGLAGVYNEQFF.

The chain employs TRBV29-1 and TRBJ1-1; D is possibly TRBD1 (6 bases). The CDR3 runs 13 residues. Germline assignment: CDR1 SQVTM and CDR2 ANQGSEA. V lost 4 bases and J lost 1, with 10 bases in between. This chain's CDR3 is CSVARTANTEAFF. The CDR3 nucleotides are TGCAGCGTTGCCCGGACAGCGAACACTGAAGCTTTCTTT.

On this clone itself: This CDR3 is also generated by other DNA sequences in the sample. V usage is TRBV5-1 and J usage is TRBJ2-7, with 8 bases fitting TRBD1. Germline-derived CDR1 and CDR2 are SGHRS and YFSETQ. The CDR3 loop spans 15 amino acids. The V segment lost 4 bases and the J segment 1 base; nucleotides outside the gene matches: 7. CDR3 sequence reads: CASSPPGTGSYEQYF. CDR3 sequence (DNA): TGCGCCAGCAGCCCTCCCGGGACAGGATCCTACGAGCAGTACTTC. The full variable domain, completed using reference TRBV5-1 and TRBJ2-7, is KAGVTQTPRYLIKTRGQQVTLSCSPISGHRSVSWYQQTPGQGLQFLFEYFSETQRNKGNFPGRFSGRQFSNSRSEMNVSTLELGDSALYLCASSPPGTGSYEQYFGPGTRLTVT.

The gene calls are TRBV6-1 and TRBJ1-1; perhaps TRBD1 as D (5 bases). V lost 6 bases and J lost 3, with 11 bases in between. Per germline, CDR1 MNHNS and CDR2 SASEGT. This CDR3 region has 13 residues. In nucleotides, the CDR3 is TGTGCCAGCAGCAGGGTGTGGGACACTGAAGCTTTCTTT. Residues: CASSRVWDTEAFF.

The CDR3: CASSYRTSGRADTQYF. Here the CDR3 DNA reads TGCGCCAGCAGCTATCGGACTAGCGGGAGGGCAGATACGCAGTATTTT. The rearrangement links TRBV5-1 to TRBJ2-3, with TRBD2 matching 15 bases. CDR1 is SGHRS, CDR2 YFSETQ, per germline. V lost 3 bases to trimming and J lost 4 bases; unmatched junction nucleotides: 3. The CDR3 totals 16 residues.

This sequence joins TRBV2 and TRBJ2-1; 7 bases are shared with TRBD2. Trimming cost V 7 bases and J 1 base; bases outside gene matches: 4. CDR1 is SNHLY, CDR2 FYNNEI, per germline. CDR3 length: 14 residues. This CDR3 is CASTRESSYNEQFF. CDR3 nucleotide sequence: TGTGCCAGCACGCGGGAGTCATCCTACAATGAGCAGTTCTTC.

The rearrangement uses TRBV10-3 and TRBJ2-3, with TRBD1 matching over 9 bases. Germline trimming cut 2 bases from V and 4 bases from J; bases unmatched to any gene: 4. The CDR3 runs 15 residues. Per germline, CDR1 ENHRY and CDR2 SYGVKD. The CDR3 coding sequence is TGTGCCATCAGTGAGGCCGGGACAGGGCCAGATACGCAGTATTTT. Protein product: CAISEAGTGPDTQYF.

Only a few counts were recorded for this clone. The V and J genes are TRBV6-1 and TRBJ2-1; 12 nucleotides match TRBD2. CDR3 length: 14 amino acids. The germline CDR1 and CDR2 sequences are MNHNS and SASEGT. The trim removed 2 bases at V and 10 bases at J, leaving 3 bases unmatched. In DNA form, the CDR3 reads TGTGCCAGCAGTGAACCTAGCGGGAGGGGCGAGCAGTTCTTC. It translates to CASSEPSGRGEQFF.

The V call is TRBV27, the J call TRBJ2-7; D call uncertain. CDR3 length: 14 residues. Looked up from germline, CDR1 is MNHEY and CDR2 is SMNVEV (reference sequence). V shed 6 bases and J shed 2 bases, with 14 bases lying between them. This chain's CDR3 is CASSFDPLTYEQYF. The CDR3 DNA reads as TGTGCCAGCAGCTTTGATCCACTGACCTACGAGCAGTACTTC.

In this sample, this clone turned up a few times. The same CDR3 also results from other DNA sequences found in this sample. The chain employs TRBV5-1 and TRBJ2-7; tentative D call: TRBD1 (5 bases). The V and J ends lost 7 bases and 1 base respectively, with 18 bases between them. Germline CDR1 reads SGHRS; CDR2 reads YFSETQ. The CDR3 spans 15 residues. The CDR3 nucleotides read TGCGCCAGCTCTTTAAGCCAGGGCCTATCCTACGAGCAGTACTTC. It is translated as CASSLSQGLSYEQYF.

The CDR3 here is CASSDPRETQYF. CDR3 DNA sequence: TGTGCCAGCAGTGACCCCCGAGAGACCCAGTACTTC. This chain uses TRBV2 with TRBJ2-5; no clear D. Trimming pared 3 bases from V and 4 bases from J, leaving 6 bases between. There are 12 residues in the CDR3. From germline, CDR1 is SNHLY and CDR2 FYNNEI.

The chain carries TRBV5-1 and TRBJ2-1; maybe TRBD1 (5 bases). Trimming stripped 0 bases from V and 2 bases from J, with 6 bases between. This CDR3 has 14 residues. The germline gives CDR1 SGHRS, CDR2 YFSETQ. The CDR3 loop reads CASSLAQAYNEQFF. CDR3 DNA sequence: TGCGCCAGCAGCTTGGCACAGGCCTACAATGAGCAGTTCTTC. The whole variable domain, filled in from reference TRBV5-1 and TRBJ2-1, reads KAGVTQTPRYLIKTRGQQVTLSCSPISGHRSVSWYQQTPGQGLQFLFEYFSETQRNKGNFPGRFSGRQFSNSRSEMNVSTLELGDSALYLCASSLAQAYNEQFFGPGTRLTVL.

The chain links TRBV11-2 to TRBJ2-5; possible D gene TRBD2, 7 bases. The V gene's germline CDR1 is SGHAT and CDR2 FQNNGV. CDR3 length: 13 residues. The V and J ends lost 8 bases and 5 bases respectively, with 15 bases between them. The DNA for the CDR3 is TGTGCCAGCTTAGGAGGGAGGGGGGAGACCCAGTACTTC. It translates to CASLGGRGETQYF.

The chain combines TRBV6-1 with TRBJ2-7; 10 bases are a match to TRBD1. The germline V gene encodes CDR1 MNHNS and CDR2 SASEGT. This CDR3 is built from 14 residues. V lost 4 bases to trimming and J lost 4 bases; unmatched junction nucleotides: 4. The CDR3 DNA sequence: TGTGCCAGCAGTGGCGACAGGGGGCGGTACGAGCAGTACTTC. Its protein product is CASSGDRGRYEQYF.